This paragraph covers one T cell receptor (beta chain) sequence. What this receptor recognizes is not known. Within one base of it there is no much larger clone, and no base qualities were kept. This sample was included in a study of blood T cell repertoires in COVID-19 (TCRdb year 2020). In the study overall: Samples from collaborators originated in the United States, Italy and Spain and spanned both the acute and convalescent phases of COVID-19. The repertoires were released in a freely available public database meant as a resource for research on the immune response to SARS-CoV-2. The dataset comprised deeply sampled blood TCRbeta repertoires from subjects exposed to, actively infected with, or recovered from COVID-19. Where HLA class I and class II types were available, the types were taken from metadata supplied by the sample provider, not from assay-based typing. Sample metadata almost always included a de-identified subject ID, COVID-19 status, age in years and sex. The material from the prospective study consisted of cDNA or gDNA derived from T cells, B-cell-depleted T cells, or PBMCs. The samples were drawn from the first 160 participants of the ongoing ImmuneRACE study and from 1,254 subjects provided by 6 global collaborators.

Trimming takes 6 bases from V and 5 bases from J, and the germline ends sit 19 bases apart. The CDR3 runs 16 residues from the cysteine to the phenylalanine. CDR3 DNA is the only sequence kept; it has 48 bases, read in frame from the first base. Per the germline V gene, SGHTA is the CDR1 and FQGTGA is the CDR2. At one collaborating source in Seattle, patients were enrolled during active infection and were followed longitudinally through the course of disease. Whole blood was collected in K2EDTA tubes by collaborating institutions according to the institutions' own protocols. Collaborator samples were shipped for TCRbeta analysis as frozen whole blood, isolated PBMCs, or DNA extracted from either sample type. General study outcomes and caveats: How much clinical and demographic metadata was included differed by source and by participant, and the metadata was provided uncurated.

TCRbeta CDR3 regions were amplified from genomic DNA by means of the immunoSEQ Assay, a bias-controlled multiplex PCR. Per the source publication's procedure: Nucleated cell counts per sample were estimated from amplification of reference gene primers within the assay. To quantify the absolute abundance of each unique TCRbeta CDR3 rearrangement, sequence reads were collapsed and filtered. For each sample, productive Simpson clonality was calculated as the square root of Simpson's diversity index across productive rearrangements. The table comes from immuneACCESS by way of TCRdb, which keeps in-frame sequences with V and J called. Part of the clones is missing from these tables; in studies checked, under half for an unresolved V gene and the rest for unknown reasons. V and J calls and clone size follow that table, whereas D and trimming were derived from the DNA. The sample data list hundreds of thousands of clones, and about 89% of these were observed just once. The ten largest clonotypes hold 6% to 7% of the sample.

This clonotype originated in a woman between 50 and 59 years old with COVID-19, enrolled during active disease. Source material: peripheral blood. The chain links TRBV7-3 with TRBJ1-4; no D gene can be assigned with confidence. The CDR3 loop reads CASSCRSRGTNEKLFF. DNA sequence: TGTGCCAGCAGTTGCCGATCCCGCGGTACGAATGAAAAACTGTTTTTT.